These T cell receptor beta chains were read from a single sample in a study of T cells after yellow fever vaccination. TCRdb ran MiXCR on the 5' RACE reads and lists one entry per CDR3 protein. The repertoire consists of 300,000 to 400,000 distinct CDR3 sequences, with 8% to 10% occurring once and the leading ten covering 15% to 20%. Source: PBMCs, taken on the day of the first yellow fever vaccination. Receptors originate from a man aged 18 to 29 who received the YFV17D yellow fever vaccine. Each CDR3 is given with its conserved first and last residue. Fields, in order: J gene, D gene, V gene, clone size, CDR3 protein, CDR3 DNA. The D gene is left open where the match is weak. For some rows the clone size is stated as once, few or many, or as a class when expanded; others skip it.

>TRBJ2-7|TRBD1|TRBV7-9|many
CASSPDRRVHEQYF
TGTGCCAGCAGCCCGGACAGGCGGGTGCACGAGCAGTACTTC
>TRBJ2-1|TRBD1|TRBV15|-
CATSRGDRDSRLF
TGTGCCACCAGCAGAGGAGACAGGGATTCTCGGCTCTTC
>TRBJ1-1|-|TRBV5-6|-
CASSFGTSSEAFF
TGTGCCAGCAGCTTTGGGACGAGCTCTGAAGCTTTCTTT
>TRBJ2-1|-|TRBV7-2|-
CASSLERVPLYNEQFF
TGTGCCAGCAGCTTGGAAAGGGTACCCCTCTACAATGAGCAGTTCTTC
>TRBJ1-2|-|TRBV5-1|few
CASSFKEGSTNYGYTF
TGCGCCAGCAGCTTTAAGGAGGGATCGACTAACTATGGCTACACCTTC
>TRBJ2-7|-|TRBV18|many
CASSRGQGSYYEQYF
TGTGCCAGCTCGCGGGGCCAGGGAAGCTACTACGAGCAGTACTTC
>TRBJ1-4|-|TRBV3-1|-
CASSPPERGPVKLFF
TGTGCCAGCAGCCCCCCCGAACGGGGCCCCGTCAAACTGTTTTTT
>TRBJ2-5|TRBD1|TRBV5-1|-
CASSPGDRGPETQYF
TGCGCCAGCAGCCCTGGGGACAGGGGGCCGGAGACCCAGTACTTC
>TRBJ2-3|TRBD2|TRBV5-1|-
CASSEGGLAGGTDTQYF
TGCGCCAGCAGCGAGGGAGGACTAGCGGGGGGCACAGATACGCAGTATTTT
>TRBJ2-1|-|TRBV7-2|few
CASDTWNEQFF
TGTGCCAGCGATACCTGGAATGAGCAGTTCTTC
>TRBJ2-1|TRBD1|TRBV24-1|many
CATSDPGQEHEQFF
TGTGCCACCAGTGACCCGGGACAGGAGCATGAGCAGTTCTTC
>TRBJ1-4|-|TRBV9|many
CASSQGISNEKLFF
TGTGCCAGCAGTCAGGGTATATCTAATGAAAAACTGTTTTTT
>TRBJ1-5|-|TRBV6-5|-
CASSLVQGGGQPQHF
TGTGCCAGCAGTCTCGTACAGGGCGGCGGGCAGCCCCAGCATTTT
>TRBJ2-3|-|TRBV5-1|-
CASSLAAQSTDTQYF
TGCGCCAGCAGCTTGGCCGCACAGAGCACAGATACGCAGTATTTT
>TRBJ1-3|-|TRBV5-1|many
CASSLEVGNTIYF
TGCGCCAGCAGCTTGGAGGTGGGAAACACCATATATTTT
>TRBJ2-1|TRBD1|TRBV18|few
CASSSMTGDYNEQFF
TGTGCCAGCTCAAGCATGACAGGGGACTACAATGAGCAGTTCTTC
>TRBJ2-5|TRBD2|TRBV20-1|-
CSARTPGLAETQYF
TGCAGTGCTAGGACTCCGGGACTAGCGGAGACCCAGTACTTC
>TRBJ1-5|-|TRBV19|few
CASSIFRPAGQPQHF
TGTGCCAGTAGTATTTTTCGGCCGGCGGGGCAGCCCCAGCATTTT
>TRBJ1-1|-|TRBV7-9|once
CASSLVRLSNTEAFF
TGTGCCAGCAGCTTAGTCAGGCTATCCAACACTGAAGCTTTCTTT
>TRBJ1-2|TRBD1|TRBV29-1|few
CSVTGQRFQGNYGYTF
TGCAGCGTTACGGGACAGCGATTCCAGGGAAACTATGGCTACACCTTC
>TRBJ2-7|TRBD2|TRBV29-1|many
CSVERAVGAGGWNEQYF
TGCAGCGTTGAAAGGGCCGTGGGAGCGGGGGGATGGAACGAGCAGTACTTC
>TRBJ1-2|-|TRBV27|-
CASREATGANYGYTF
TGTGCCAGCAGGGAAGCGACAGGAGCTAACTATGGCTACACCTTC
>TRBJ2-7|-|TRBV12-3/TRBV12-4|-
CASRPAGDEQYF
TGTGCCAGCAGGCCGGCAGGGGACGAGCAGTACTTC
>TRBJ2-3|-|TRBV7-9|-
CASRVKGASTDTQYF
TGTGCCAGCAGAGTGAAAGGGGCCAGCACAGATACGCAGTATTTT
>TRBJ1-2|-|TRBV5-1|few
CASRSGTGGKVDGYTF
TGCGCCAGCAGATCAGGAACGGGCGGCAAGGTCGATGGCTACACCTTC
>TRBJ1-1|-|TRBV7-3|few
CASSLYSRDTEAFF
TGTGCCAGCAGCTTATATTCCAGGGACACTGAAGCTTTCTTT